A single sample gave rise to the 31 T cell receptor beta chains below, sequenced in a study of shared clonotypes between healthy human individuals. This table comes from immunoSEQ multiplex PCR, and its TCRdb copy is limited to in-frame clones, with some not included. The sample lists some 2 million clones, 95% occurring once. The sample taken for sequencing was naive CD4+ T cells sorted from blood. The subset is: CD45RA+ positively selected. Source of these receptors: a man between 18 and 29 years old in good health.

The chain has TRBV5-1 and TRBJ2-7, with D possibly TRBD1 on 6 matching bases. CDR1 is SGHRS, CDR2 YFSETQ, per germline. This CDR3 spans 15 amino acids. The ends were cut back, 5 bases at V and 3 bases at J, with 18 bases in the middle. This CDR3 reads CASRLSWDKSYEQYF. The DNA for the CDR3 is TGCGCCAGCAGGCTAAGCTGGGACAAGAGCTACGAGCAGTACTTC.

V gene TRBV18 combines with J gene TRBJ2-7; TRBD2 is a possible D gene (6 bases). The V gene lost 1 base and the J gene lost 0 bases, with 19 bases spanning the gap. The CDR3 is 18 residues long. In germline, CDR1 is KGHSH, CDR2 LQKENI. In DNA form, the CDR3 reads TGTGCCAGCTCACCACTCAACGGGGCGGGACTGACCTCCTACGAGCAGTACTTC. Translation: CASSPLNGAGLTSYEQYF. The variable domain in full, completed from reference TRBV18 and TRBJ2-7, reads NAGVMQNPRHLVRRRGQEARLRCSPMKGHSHVYWYRQLPEEGLKFMVYLQKENIIDESGMPKERFSAEFPKEGPSILRIQQVVRGDSAAYFCASSPLNGAGLTSYEQYFGPGTRLTVT.

The chain joins TRBV5-6 to TRBJ1-2; 7 nucleotides align to TRBD1. Germline CDR1 and CDR2: SGHDT and YYEEEE. The CDR3 runs to 13 residues. J lost 4 bases, V lost 5 bases, and 5 bases had no gene match. CDR3 DNA sequence: TGTGCCAGCAGTACGGGACAGTCCTATGGCTACACCTTC. Protein sequence: CASSTGQSYGYTF.

The rearrangement links TRBV6-5 to TRBJ2-1; D not resolved. The V end was cut by 4 bases, the J end by 6 bases, with 16 bases between. Germline values: CDR1 MNHEY, CDR2 SVGAGI. The CDR3 length is 15 residues. The CDR3 DNA is TGTGCCAGCAGTTCTGGGAATTTAATCAGCAATGAGCAGTTCTTC. It codes for CASSSGNLISNEQFF.

As concerns this clone: This could be a read error, since a much larger clone is one nucleotide away. The chain combines TRBV4-1 with TRBJ1-1; D unresolved. The CDR3 consists of 14 residues. CDR1 and CDR2 (germline): MGHRA, YSYEKL. The CDR3, as DNA: TGCGCCAGCGGCCATCCAGGCCAGAACACTGAAGCTTTCTTT. Amino acids: CASGHPGQNTEAFF.

A single count supports this clone. At one of its ends the junction is not consistent with the germline gene, which may arise from a read error. V and J are TRBV10-3 and TRBJ2-1; 7 bases agree with TRBD2. CDR3 length: 11 residues. Germline CDR1 ENHRY, CDR2 SYGVKD. CDR3 amino acids: CKGDYANEQFF. DNA of the CDR3: TGCAAAGGGGACTACGCTAATGAGCAGTTCTTC.

On this clone itself: The identical CDR3 is also encoded by other nucleotide sequences in the sample. V gene TRBV5-1 combines with J gene TRBJ2-5; unclear D gene. Germline CDR1 and CDR2: SGHRS and YFSETQ. V lost 1 base and J 5 bases, leaving 6 bases between the germline ends. The CDR3 consists of 12 residues. CDR3 loop: CASSLIGETQYF. CDR3 in DNA: TGCGCCAGCAGCTTGATTGGGGAGACCCAGTACTTC.

The rearrangement uses TRBV30 and TRBJ1-5, with D unresolved. The germline gives CDR1 GTSNPN, CDR2 SVGIG (reference sequence). The V end lost 1 base, the J end lost 6 bases, and 10 bases lay between the germline ends. The CDR3 sequence is 13 residues long. The CDR3 here is CAWSAQRAQPQHF. The CDR3 DNA reads as TGTGCCTGGAGTGCTCAGCGGGCTCAGCCCCAGCATTTT.

The chain couples TRBV19 to TRBJ2-2, with D possibly TRBD2 on 6 matching bases. This CDR3 spans 15 amino acids. The V and J ends lost 7 bases and 4 bases respectively, with 16 bases between them. CDR1 and CDR2 from the germline V gene are LNHDA and SQIVND (reference sequence). CDR3 amino acids: CASKRGQGGTGELFF. The CDR3 bases are TGTGCCAGTAAACGGGGCCAGGGAGGCACCGGGGAGCTGTTTTTT.

The chain recombines TRBV6-5 with TRBJ2-2; D is uncertain. Germline loops: CDR1 MNHEY, CDR2 SVGAGI. V was trimmed by 0 bases and J by 6 bases, leaving 11 bases between them. The CDR3 has 15 residues. The CDR3 protein is CASSYSRQSPGELFF. The CDR3 DNA reads as TGTGCCAGCAGTTACTCGAGGCAGTCTCCCGGGGAGCTGTTTTTT.

The chain couples TRBV5-1 to TRBJ1-6; a weak D match, TRBD1 (6 bases). Germline V gene data show CDR1 as SGHRS and CDR2 as YFSETQ. This CDR3 comprises 16 residues. V shed 0 bases and J shed 9 bases, with 16 bases lying between them. Here the CDR3 DNA reads TGCGCCAGCAGCTTGGCCACCGGGGGCGGGAGTTCACCCCTCCACTTT. It specifies CASSLATGGGSSPLHF.

The chain employs TRBV12-5 and TRBJ2-7; D remains ambiguous. The CDR3 is made up of 15 amino acids. Trimming stripped 6 bases from V and 2 bases from J, with 17 bases between. The germline V gene has CDR1 LGHNT and CDR2 FRNRAP. The CDR3 nucleotides read TGTGCTAGTGGAGCCCGGGCCGGTAACGCCTACGAGCAGTACTTC. Encoded protein: CASGARAGNAYEQYF.

This rearrangement joins TRBV6-6 to TRBJ1-1; D not resolved. The CDR3 runs 14 residues. Germline CDR1 reads MNHNY; CDR2 reads SVGAGI (reference sequence). Trimming left V 6 bases short and J 9 bases short, with 20 bases between. The CDR3 here is CASRSTEPPLKAFF. CDR3 DNA sequence: TGTGCCAGCAGGTCTACTGAGCCCCCACTGAAAGCTTTCTTT.

The J gene is TRBJ1-1, the V gene TRBV27, with 8 bases identical to TRBD1. CDR3 length: 14 residues. CDR1 is MNHEY, CDR2 SMNVEV, per germline (reference sequence). V shed 4 bases and J 0 bases; nucleotides not matched to a gene: 1. This CDR3 reads CASSSGGMNTEAFF. DNA for the CDR3: TGTGCCAGCAGTTCAGGGGGCATGAACACTGAAGCTTTCTTT.

This chain joins TRBV30 and TRBJ1-6, with a tentative D call TRBD1 (6 bases). The CDR3 has 16 residues. CDR1 is GTSNPN, CDR2 SVGIG, per germline (reference sequence). Trimming pared 2 bases from V and 9 bases from J, leaving 20 bases between. The CDR3 reads CAWSRGAGVISSPLHF. DNA for the CDR3: TGTGCCTGGAGTCGGGGGGCAGGGGTAATCAGTTCACCCCTCCACTTT.

The V gene is TRBV4-1, the J gene TRBJ2-1; the match to TRBD2 covers 7 bases. CDR1 MGHRA and CDR2 YSYEKL come from the germline V gene. The CDR3 loop spans 15 amino acids. Unmatched junction bases numbered 3, after V lost 3 bases and J lost 1 base. Written as DNA, the CDR3 is TGCGCCAGCAGCCAGGGACTATGGTCCTACAATGAGCAGTTCTTC. Its translation is CASSQGLWSYNEQFF.

The V and J genes are TRBV5-6 and TRBJ1-3; unclear D gene. The germline V gene encodes CDR1 SGHDT and CDR2 YYEEEE. V lost 6 bases and J lost 2, with 15 bases in between. The CDR3 spans 15 residues. The CDR3 DNA follows: TGTGCCAGCACCCTCGGGCAGGTTGCTGGAAACACCATATATTTT. Translating it yields CASTLGQVAGNTIYF.

A word on this clone: The sample carries other DNA sequences with the same CDR3. The chain uses TRBV10-2 and TRBJ1-1, with TRBD1 matching 7 bases. Trimming removed 6 bases from V and 0 bases from J; junction bases left unmatched: 1. The germline V gene has CDR1 WSHSY and CDR2 SAAADI. The CDR3 runs 13 residues. DNA of the CDR3: TGCGCCAGCAGGGGACAGCTGAACACTGAAGCTTTCTTT. It codes for CASRGQLNTEAFF.

The rearrangement links TRBV5-1 to TRBJ1-2; D not resolved. This CDR3 spans 14 amino acids. V gave up 1 base and J gave up 6 bases, with 13 bases separating them. CDR1 is SGHRS, CDR2 YFSETQ, per germline. In DNA, the CDR3 is TGCGCCAGCAGCTTGTCAGAGGGCGCGAATGGCTACACCTTC. Protein product: CASSLSEGANGYTF. The whole variable domain, remainder taken from reference TRBV5-1 and TRBJ1-2, is KAGVTQTPRYLIKTRGQQVTLSCSPISGHRSVSWYQQTPGQGLQFLFEYFSETQRNKGNFPGRFSGRQFSNSRSEMNVSTLELGDSALYLCASSLSEGANGYTFGSGTRLTVV.

The chain employs TRBV7-9 and TRBJ2-7; tentative D call: TRBD1 (6 bases). This CDR3 spans 15 amino acids. Trimming stripped 3 bases from V and 0 bases from J, with 12 bases between. Germline-derived CDR1 and CDR2 are SEHNR and FQNEAQ (reference sequence). CDR3 DNA: TGTGCCAGCAGCTTGTCAAGGGACACCTCCTACGAGCAGTACTTC. Amino acids: CASSLSRDTSYEQYF.

The rearrangement joins TRBV30 to TRBJ2-7; D ambiguous. CDR3 length: 11 residues. Germline V CDR1 and CDR2: GTSNPN, SVGIG (reference sequence). V gave up 3 bases and J gave up 6 bases, with 9 bases separating them. DNA of the CDR3: TGTGCCTGGAGCGCCCAAGGCGAGCAGTACTTC. This translates into CAWSAQGEQYF.

This clone appeared once. The J gene is TRBJ1-1, the V gene TRBV9, with no clear D. Germline CDR1 is SGDLS and CDR2 is YYNGEE. The CDR3 is made up of 12 amino acids. The V and J ends lost 0 bases and 4 bases respectively, with 4 bases between them. DNA for the CDR3: TGTGCCAGCAGCGTAGTCGGCACTGAAGCTTTCTTT. This sequence encodes CASSVVGTEAFF.

This sequence joins TRBV9 and TRBJ1-5, with 8 bases fitting TRBD1. This CDR3 has 16 residues. Germline V gene sequence: CDR1 SGDLS, CDR2 YYNGEE. With V trimmed by 0 bases and J by 5 bases, 7 bases remained unmatched. CDR3 loop: CASSVGIQGGDQPQHF. The CDR3 region has the DNA TGTGCCAGCAGCGTAGGGATACAGGGGGGAGATCAGCCCCAGCATTTT.

The CDR3 sequence: CASSLYVGARVDIQYF. Here the CDR3 DNA reads TGTGCCAGCAGCTTATATGTGGGGGCCAGGGTCGACATTCAGTACTTC. The chain joins TRBV11-2 to TRBJ2-4; perhaps TRBD1 as D (6 bases). V lost 2 bases to trimming and J lost 8 bases, with 19 bases between them. The germline gives CDR1 SGHAT, CDR2 FQNNGV. The CDR3 loop spans 16 amino acids.

The rearrangement uses TRBV6-5 and TRBJ2-7, with 11 bases lining up with TRBD1. The CDR3 is 14 amino acids. Per germline, CDR1 MNHEY and CDR2 SVGAGI. V lost 6 bases, J lost 6 bases, and 7 bases stayed unmatched. CDR3 loop: CASRGTGGLSEQYF. The CDR3 nucleotides are TGTGCCAGCAGGGGGACAGGGGGTTTGAGCGAGCAGTACTTC.

This clone was detected only once. V and J are TRBV10-3 and TRBJ1-5; D may be TRBD1 (5 bases). The V end lost 10 bases, the J end lost 3 bases, and 13 bases lay between the germline ends. Germline loops: CDR1 ENHRY, CDR2 SYGVKD. The CDR3 is 13 amino acids. The CDR3 DNA sequence: TGTGCCACAACTGACAGCCCCAATCAGCCCCAGCATTTT. Translating it yields CATTDSPNQPQHF.

This sequence joins TRBV9 and TRBJ2-1; 8 nucleotides line up with TRBD2. Trimming took 1 base from V and 8 from J; bases not matched to a gene: 8. Germline V gives CDR1 SGDLS, CDR2 YYNGEE. The CDR3 consists of 15 residues. CDR3 sequence: CASSVTGTSLHEQFF. The CDR3 DNA sequence: TGTGCCAGCAGCGTAACCGGGACTAGTCTCCATGAGCAGTTCTTC.

The rearrangement joins TRBV10-3 to TRBJ1-5; 10 bases are shared with TRBD1. The CDR3 runs to 16 residues. With 2 bases clipped from V and 6 bases from J, the junction kept 7 bases outside the gene matches. In germline, CDR1 is ENHRY, CDR2 SYGVKD. This chain's CDR3 is CAISEGDRGSGQPQHF. As DNA, the CDR3 is TGTGCCATCAGTGAGGGGGACAGGGGTAGCGGTCAGCCCCAGCATTTT.

The chain links TRBV7-2 to TRBJ2-2; 10 bases are shared with TRBD2. With V trimmed by 2 bases and J by 1 base, 4 bases remained unmatched. The CDR3 is 17 amino acids. The germline V gene encodes CDR1 SGHTA and CDR2 FQGNSA. The CDR3, as DNA: TGTGCCAGCAGCTTATCTTGGACTAGCGGGAACACCGGGGAGCTGTTTTTT. This encodes CASSLSWTSGNTGELFF. Looking up the rest from reference TRBV7-2 and TRBJ2-2 gives the full variable domain: GAGVSQSPSNKVTEKGKDVELRCDPISGHTALYWYRQSLGQGLEFLIYFQGNSAPDKSGLPSDRFSAERTGGSVSTLTIQRTQQEDSAVYLCASSLSWTSGNTGELFFGEGSRLTVL.

This chain joins TRBV5-4 and TRBJ2-1; tentative D call: TRBD2 (6 bases). The CDR3 has 15 residues. V gave up 0 bases and J gave up 12 bases, with 19 bases separating them. Germline CDR1 SGHNT, CDR2 YYREEE (reference sequence). This CDR3 is CASSLVSGVGTGQFF. As DNA, the CDR3 is TGTGCCAGCAGCTTGGTGTCGGGAGTTGGCACTGGGCAGTTCTTC.

The chain uses TRBV28 and TRBJ1-5, with 9 positions matching TRBD1. Germline V lookup: CDR1 MDHEN, CDR2 SYDVKM. Trimming took 3 bases from V and 2 from J; bases not matched to a gene: 2. There are 15 residues in the CDR3. The CDR3 DNA follows: TGTGCCAGCAGTTTGTGGACAGGGGGCAATCAGCCCCAGCATTTT. This translates into CASSLWTGGNQPQHF.